Listed below are T cell receptor beta chains from one sample, sequenced in a study of T-cell reconstitution after alpha-beta-depleted transplantation in children. TCRdb used MiXCR to reprocess the PCR reads, holding one entry per CDR3 protein. In the table there are about 200,000 distinct CDR3 sequences, around 9.2% of which are singletons. The sequencing used PBMCs, mostly from graft donor cells, collected 360 days after TCRalphabeta/CD19-depleted stem cell transplant. The receptors here all came from a male patient aged 2 to 10 who had a stem cell transplant for acute myeloid leukemia, so the T cells may come from the graft donor. CDR3s include the opening cysteine and the closing phenylalanine or tryptophan. A D gene is named only where the DNA matches it firmly. Expanded clones are given a class, and other clones once, few, many or no size at all.

J | D | length | size | V | CDR3 | DNA
TRBJ1-5 | TRBD1 | 16 | - | TRBV18 | CASSLATGQFNQPQHF | TGTGCCAGCTCACTCGCAACGGGACAGTTCAATCAGCCCCAGCATTTT
TRBJ2-5 | TRBD1 | 19 | - | TRBV5-1 | CASSLAVGSYGTGQETQYF | TGCGCCAGCAGCTTGGCCGTGGGTTCGTACGGGACAGGACAAGAGACCCAGTACTTC
TRBJ1-6 | TRBD1 | 19 | few | TRBV12-5 | CASGRGQKGADLINSPLHF | TGTGCTAGTGGTAGGGGGCAGAAGGGGGCCGATTTGATTAATTCACCCCTCCACTTT
TRBJ2-3 | TRBD2 | 16 | few | TRBV7-9 | CASSWGLAGGPDTQYF | TGTGCCAGCAGCTGGGGACTAGCGGGAGGTCCAGATACGCAGTATTTT
TRBJ2-1 | - | 11 | many | TRBV10-3 | CAIRKEIEQFF | TGTGCCATCAGGAAAGAAATTGAGCAGTTCTTC
TRBJ2-7 | - | 14 | - | TRBV5-5 | CASSFFGGTYEQYF | TGTGCCAGCAGCTTTTTCGGGGGCACCTACGAGCAGTACTTC
TRBJ1-1 | TRBD1 | 15 | - | TRBV12-3/TRBV12-4 | CASSFRQGWSTEAFF | TGTGCCAGCAGTTTTCGACAGGGGTGGAGCACTGAAGCTTTCTTT
TRBJ1-2 | - | 14 | many | TRBV11-2 | CASSPTGRDYGYTF | TGTGCCAGCAGCCCTACAGGGAGGGACTATGGCTACACCTTC
TRBJ2-7 | - | 14 | many | TRBV20-1 | CSAGMGMKGYEQYF | TGCAGTGCTGGTATGGGGATGAAGGGTTACGAGCAGTACTTC
TRBJ2-1 | - | 17 | many | TRBV5-1 | CASSLYLGPRVGNEQFF | TGCGCCAGCAGTCTCTATCTGGGGCCCCGGGTCGGCAATGAGCAGTTCTTC
TRBJ2-5 | TRBD1 | 16 | - | TRBV15 | CATSRSGTGRQETQYF | TGTGCCACCAGCAGATCGGGGACAGGACGTCAAGAGACCCAGTACTTC
TRBJ2-3 | TRBD2 | 19 | - | TRBV12-3/TRBV12-4 | CASSLTPTTSGGVTRTQYF | TGTGCCAGCAGTTTAACCCCTACTACTAGCGGGGGGGTTACGAGGACGCAGTATTTT
TRBJ1-2 | TRBD1 | 14 | few | TRBV29-1 | CSVVQNTGGYGYTF | TGCAGCGTTGTACAGAACACAGGGGGGTATGGCTACACCTTC
TRBJ2-1 | - | 14 | many | TRBV27 | CASRTSRQSNEQFF | TGTGCCAGCAGGACTTCTCGACAGTCCAATGAGCAGTTCTTC
TRBJ2-1 | - | 14 | - | TRBV18 | CASSPTGTYNEQFF | TGTGCCAGCTCACCGACAGGAACCTACAATGAGCAGTTCTTC
TRBJ2-1 | - | 15 | many | TRBV15 | CATARRGNSYNEQFF | TGTGCCACCGCCCGCCGTGGTAATAGCTACAATGAGCAGTTCTTC
TRBJ2-7 | - | 14 | few | TRBV19 | CASSISWQAYEQYF | TGTGCCAGTAGTATTTCGTGGCAAGCCTACGAGCAGTACTTC
TRBJ1-5 | - | 12 | - | TRBV7-9 | CAGQQGNQPQHF | TGTGCCGGACAACAGGGAAATCAGCCCCAGCATTTT
TRBJ1-1 | - | 14 | few | TRBV30 | CACNQGQLNTEAFF | TGTGCCTGCAATCAAGGACAGTTGAACACTGAAGCTTTCTTT
TRBJ1-1 | - | 12 | few | TRBV12-3/TRBV12-4 | CASNLQGLYAFF | TGTGCCAGTAACCTCCAGGGGCTCTACGCTTTCTTT
TRBJ1-1 | - | 13 | many | TRBV12-3/TRBV12-4 | CASSLFRNTEAFF | TGTGCCAGCAGTTTATTTCGGAACACTGAAGCTTTCTTT
TRBJ2-7 | TRBD2 | 13 | many | TRBV29-1 | CSVRTSGSDEQYF | TGCAGCGTCCGGACTAGCGGGAGCGACGAGCAGTACTTC
TRBJ1-6 | TRBD1 | 17 | many | TRBV6-5 | CASSSTWTGVLYSPLHF | TGTGCCAGCAGCTCCACATGGACAGGGGTTCTTTATTCACCCCTCCACTTT
TRBJ2-3 | TRBD1 | 14 | few | TRBV6-1 | CASKRDRHTDTQYF | TGTGCCAGCAAAAGGGACAGACACACAGATACGCAGTATTTT
TRBJ1-1 | - | 13 | few | TRBV29-1 | CSVSGRMNTEAFF | TGCAGCGTCTCGGGACGGATGAACACTGAAGCTTTCTTT
TRBJ2-1 | TRBD2 | 13 | - | TRBV12-3/TRBV12-4 | CASSSGLADEQFF | TGTGCCAGCAGTTCTGGACTAGCAGATGAGCAGTTCTTC
TRBJ2-1 | - | 14 | - | TRBV20-1 | CSARDRGSRLEQFF | TGCAGTGCTAGAGATCGAGGGTCGAGACTTGAGCAGTTCTTC
TRBJ1-2 | - | 13 | - | TRBV20-1 | CSASEGVDYGYTF | TGCAGTGCTAGCGAAGGGGTTGACTATGGCTACACCTTC
TRBJ2-7 | - | 16 | - | TRBV5-1 | CASSLVPDKNSYEQYF | TGCGCCAGCAGCTTGGTTCCGGACAAGAACTCCTACGAGCAGTACTTC
TRBJ1-4 | - | 15 | few | TRBV10-3 | CAIRSGGRTNEKLFF | TGTGCCATCCGCTCGGGGGGCCGAACTAATGAAAAACTGTTTTTT
TRBJ2-7 | - | 15 | - | TRBV2 | CASSEGLRSSYEQYF | TGTGCCAGCAGTGAAGGCCTCAGGAGCTCCTACGAGCAGTACTTC
TRBJ2-1 | - | 13 | many | TRBV5-1 | CASRDSTYNEQFF | TGCGCCAGCCGGGACTCGACCTACAATGAGCAGTTCTTC
TRBJ2-7 | TRBD1 | 13 | few | TRBV29-1 | CSARTGRSYEQYF | TGCAGCGCCCGGACAGGGCGTTCATACGAGCAGTACTTC
TRBJ2-7 | - | 10 | many | TRBV20-1 | CSAIMGEQYF | TGCAGTGCCATTATGGGCGAGCAGTACTTC
TRBJ2-3 | - | 12 | - | TRBV15 | CATSRGLDTQYF | TGTGCCACCAGCAGGGGGTTAGATACGCAGTATTTT
TRBJ2-1 | - | 14 | many | TRBV10-3 | CAVNRREGGSEQFF | TGTGCCGTCAACCGTAGGGAAGGAGGCAGTGAGCAGTTCTTC
TRBJ2-3 | - | 13 | - | TRBV20-1 | CSALTGSRATQYF | TGCAGTGCCCTCACAGGGTCCCGTGCTACGCAGTATTTT
TRBJ2-7 | TRBD2 | 15 | few | TRBV6-5 | CASSYTSGLSNEQYF | TGTGCCAGCAGTTACACTAGCGGGCTCTCCAACGAGCAGTACTTC
TRBJ2-1 | - | 13 | - | TRBV20-1 | CSATVSFGNEQFF | TGCAGTGCTACAGTTTCCTTTGGCAATGAGCAGTTCTTC
TRBJ2-2 | - | 11 | many | TRBV6-5 | CASCCPGELFF | TGTGCCAGCTGTTGCCCCGGGGAGCTGTTTTTT
TRBJ2-1 | - | 15 | - | TRBV12-3/TRBV12-4 | CASSWRRGDYNEQFF | TGTGCCAGCAGTTGGAGGCGGGGTGATTACAATGAGCAGTTCTTC
TRBJ2-3 | - | 13 | many | TRBV7-3 | CASSPGHADTQYF | TGTGCCAGCAGCCCAGGACACGCAGATACGCAGTATTTT
TRBJ2-2 | - | 17 | few | TRBV5-1 | CASSLVAGTANTGELFF | TGCGCCAGCAGCTTGGTTGCCGGGACCGCGAACACCGGGGAGCTGTTTTTT
TRBJ1-4 | - | 16 | many | TRBV28 | CASSSGLQGVNEKLFF | TGTGCCAGCAGTTCGGGCCTGCAGGGCGTTAATGAAAAACTGTTTTTT
TRBJ2-2 | - | 15 | many | TRBV5-1 | CASSLSMANTGELFF | TGCGCCAGCAGCTTGTCGATGGCGAACACCGGGGAGCTGTTTTTT
TRBJ2-5 | - | 14 | few | TRBV5-1 | CASSRPGYQETQYF | TGCGCCAGCAGCCGTCCCGGGTACCAAGAGACCCAGTACTTC
TRBJ2-1 | - | 12 | - | TRBV24-1 | CATSSLSDEQFF | TGTGCCACCAGTTCACTAAGCGATGAGCAGTTCTTC
TRBJ2-1 | - | 13 | - | TRBV18 | CASSPPDYNEQFF | TGTGCCAGCTCACCTCCCGACTACAATGAGCAGTTCTTC
TRBJ1-3 | - | 14 | many | TRBV5-5 | CASSPGDSGNTIYF | TGTGCCAGCAGCCCGGGGGACTCTGGAAACACCATATATTTT
TRBJ2-3 | TRBD2 | 17 | few | TRBV11-2 | CASSLSDRGGFSDTQYF | TGTGCCAGCAGCTTATCGGACCGGGGGGGTTTCTCAGATACGCAGTATTTT
TRBJ1-5 | - | 13 | - | TRBV7-6 | CASSFTQDQPQHF | TGTGCCAGCAGCTTTACACAGGATCAGCCCCAGCATTTT
TRBJ1-1 | TRBD1 | 14 | - | TRBV5-1 | CASSGGTGVTEAFF | TGCGCCAGCAGCGGGGGGACAGGGGTAACTGAAGCTTTCTTT
TRBJ1-3 | TRBD1 | 15 | few | TRBV7-2 | CASSLRDRAGNTIYF | TGTGCCAGCAGCTTGCGGGACAGGGCTGGAAACACCATATATTTT